This TCR beta chain was found in a study of T cell clones after liver transplantation. The CDR3 has 13 amino acids. The V gene's germline CDR1 is SGHRS and CDR2 YFSETQ. Trimming removed 2 bases from V and 9 bases from J, with 12 bases in between. The assay was immunoSEQ multiplex PCR, and TCRdb's table has in-frame clones only and misses some. This repertoire shows 35,000 to 45,000 clones, about 86% found once; its top ten account for 2% to 2.5%. This specimen consisted of CD4+ T cells from blood, obtained 24 months after liver transplant. J is TRBJ1-5 and V is TRBV5-1; tentative D call: TRBD1 (6 bases). The TCR was taken from a human patient who received a liver transplant. Some T cells here may be from the graft donor. CDR3 nucleotide sequence: TGCGCCAGCAGCTTCGAGGGCAGGGGGCCCCAGCATTTT. Protein: CASSFEGRGPQHF.